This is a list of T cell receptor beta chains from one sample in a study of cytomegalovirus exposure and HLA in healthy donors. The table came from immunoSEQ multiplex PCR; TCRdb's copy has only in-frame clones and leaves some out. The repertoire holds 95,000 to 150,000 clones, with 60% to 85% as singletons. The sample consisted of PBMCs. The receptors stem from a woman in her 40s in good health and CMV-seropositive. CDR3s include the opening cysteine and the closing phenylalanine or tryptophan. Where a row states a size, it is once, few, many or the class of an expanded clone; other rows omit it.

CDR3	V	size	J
CASSLGDYEQYF	TRBV7-9	-	-
CASTPPASGRDTQYF	TRBV28	-	TRBJ2-3
CASRPGTGVRNEQFF	TRBV6-5	-	TRBJ2-1
CASSLGPARDYNEQFF	TRBV28	-	TRBJ2-1
CASGLGRETEAFF	TRBV12-5	-	TRBJ1-1
CASSQDRASGIYNEQFF	TRBV4-3	-	TRBJ2-1
CASSPQWTGRSPEAFF	TRBV7-9	few	TRBJ1-1
CASSTDGRVDGYTF	TRBV28	few	TRBJ1-2
CASSAHLGQGLTEAFF	TRBV9	-	TRBJ1-1
CASSLGTSGAYEQYF	TRBV27	-	TRBJ2-7
CASSLDVGGIADTQYF	TRBV5-6	-	TRBJ2-3
CASSYSATMNTEAFF	TRBV6-6	-	TRBJ1-1
CATSGHTTDTQYF	TRBV27	-	TRBJ2-3
CASREDGYEQYF	TRBV6-5	-	TRBJ2-7
CASSLSFWGASASYEQYF	TRBV7-8	-	TRBJ2-7
CASSQASGTTYEQYF	TRBV4-2	-	TRBJ2-7
CASSFRPQEDSPLHF	TRBV6-6	-	TRBJ1-6
CASSLYPDRPESF	TRBV13	-	TRBJ1-2
CASSYFSGGGTEAFF	TRBV6-5	-	TRBJ1-1
CAISGPGTGYFDTEAFF	TRBV10-3	-	TRBJ1-1
CASSPGFSYEQYF	TRBV6-6	-	TRBJ2-7
CASSFWEGVEDTQYF	TRBV7-2	once	TRBJ2-3
CASSPGEKLFF	TRBV4-2	-	TRBJ1-4
CASSEQGPYGYTF	TRBV2	-	TRBJ1-2
CAWSVRGTSNQPQHF	TRBV30	few	TRBJ1-5
CASSQDLGRISSYEQYF	TRBV4-3	-	TRBJ2-7
CASGTGYTNEKLFF	TRBV28	-	TRBJ1-4
CASSLDRRGGGEKLFF	TRBV11-2	-	TRBJ1-4
CASRPTPTGGQETQYF	TRBV6-6	-	TRBJ2-5
CASIPTFSEAFF	TRBV7-9	-	TRBJ1-1
CASSYEWSSGNTIYF	TRBV6-5	-	TRBJ1-3
CASSSTVGTSVEQFF	TRBV7-6	-	TRBJ2-1
CASSYSGGSNQPQHF	TRBV6-5	-	TRBJ1-5
CAWSAGTSNLADTQYF	TRBV30	-	TRBJ2-3
CASSSISGPYEQYF	TRBV5-1	-	TRBJ2-7
CASRSGQGAGGANVLTF	TRBV7-9	-	TRBJ2-6
CSVEMVWASGVYEQYF	TRBV29-1	few	-
CASSTRPLPGGNQPQHF	TRBV18	-	TRBJ1-5
CASSEEWTRIYGYTF	TRBV6-1	-	TRBJ1-2
CASSVGLAGAYEQYF	TRBV9	-	TRBJ2-7
CASSQAGVPNTEAFF	TRBV4-1	-	TRBJ1-1
CASSFSGNSYNEQFF	TRBV4-2	-	TRBJ2-1
CAWSASDITEQYF	TRBV30	-	TRBJ2-7
CASSLDGPGGPAFF	TRBV11-2	-	TRBJ1-1
CASTLGAGSSYEQYF	TRBV6-5	-	TRBJ2-7